Sequencing of this T cell receptor (beta chain) was carried out in a study of beta chain features in type 1 diabetes. A remark on this clone: Its matching antigen is unknown.

The V segment lost 4 bases and the J segment 3 bases; nucleotides outside the gene matches: 6. CDR1 is SGHTA and CDR2 is FQGNSA in the germline V gene. The CDR3 contains 16 residues. Expressed TCRB transcripts were sequenced because the entire RNA isolate underwent reverse transcription. The average read count of naive, central memory and regulatory T cell samples was approximately 3.5 million. The data were produced by immunoSEQ multiplex PCR, yet TCRdb's version contains in-frame clones alone and is incomplete. The table lists 300,000 to 350,000 clones, 15% to 20% of them singletons. Study findings and constraints: cDNA-based sequencing might over-represent cells highly expressing TCR. HLA influence on TCRB rearrangement stayed unresolved here.

The TCR originated in a woman between 18 and 29 years old in good health. The specimen was naive CD4+ T cells from blood. This sequence joins TRBV7-2 and TRBJ2-3; 11 bases are shared with TRBD2. The CDR3 DNA reads as TGTGCCAGCAGCTCCGTACTAGCGGGGGTGACAGATACGCAGTATTTT. The encoded protein is CASSSVLAGVTDTQYF.